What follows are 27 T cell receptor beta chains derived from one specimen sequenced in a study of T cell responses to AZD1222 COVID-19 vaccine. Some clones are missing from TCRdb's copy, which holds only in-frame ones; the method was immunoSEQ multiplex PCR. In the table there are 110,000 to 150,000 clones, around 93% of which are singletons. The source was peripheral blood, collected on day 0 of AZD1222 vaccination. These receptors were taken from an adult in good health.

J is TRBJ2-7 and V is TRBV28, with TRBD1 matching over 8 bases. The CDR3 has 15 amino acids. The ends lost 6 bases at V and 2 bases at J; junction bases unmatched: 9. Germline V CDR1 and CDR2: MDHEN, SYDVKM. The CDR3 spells CASRRPGQATYEQYF. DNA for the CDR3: TGTGCCAGCAGGCGACCGGGACAGGCTACCTACGAGCAGTACTTC.

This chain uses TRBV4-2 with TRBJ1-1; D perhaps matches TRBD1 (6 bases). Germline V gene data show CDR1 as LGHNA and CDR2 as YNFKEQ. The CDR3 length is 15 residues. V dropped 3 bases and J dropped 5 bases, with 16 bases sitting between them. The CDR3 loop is CASSHTQGFSTEAFF. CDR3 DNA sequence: TGTGCCAGCAGCCACACACAGGGTTTTTCGACTGAAGCTTTCTTT.

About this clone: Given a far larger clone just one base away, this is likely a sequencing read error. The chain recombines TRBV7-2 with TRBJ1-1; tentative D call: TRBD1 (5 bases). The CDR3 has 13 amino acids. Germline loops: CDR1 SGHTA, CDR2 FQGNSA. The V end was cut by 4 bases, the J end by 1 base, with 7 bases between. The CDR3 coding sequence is TGTGCCAGCAGCTCCCAGGGGAACACTGAAGCTTTCTTT. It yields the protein CASSSQGNTEAFF.

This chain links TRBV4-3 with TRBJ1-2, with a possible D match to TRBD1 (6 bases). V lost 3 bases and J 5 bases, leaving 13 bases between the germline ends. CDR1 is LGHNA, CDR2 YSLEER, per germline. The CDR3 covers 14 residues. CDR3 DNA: TGCGCCAGCAGCCAGAGGCAGGGGCAGTATGGCTACACCTTC. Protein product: CASSQRQGQYGYTF.

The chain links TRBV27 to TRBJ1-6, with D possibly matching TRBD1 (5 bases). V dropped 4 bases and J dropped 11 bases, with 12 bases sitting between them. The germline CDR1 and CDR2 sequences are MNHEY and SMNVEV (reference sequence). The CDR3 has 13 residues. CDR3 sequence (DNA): TGTGCCAGCAGTTCCTCGGGGCGGGCACCCCTCCACTTT. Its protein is CASSSSGRAPLHF.

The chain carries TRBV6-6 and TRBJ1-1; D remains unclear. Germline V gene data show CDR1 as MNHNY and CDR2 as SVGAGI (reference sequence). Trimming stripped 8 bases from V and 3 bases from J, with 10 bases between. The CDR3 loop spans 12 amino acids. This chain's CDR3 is CASEGRDTEAFF. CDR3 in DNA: TGTGCCAGCGAGGGTAGGGACACTGAAGCTTTCTTT.

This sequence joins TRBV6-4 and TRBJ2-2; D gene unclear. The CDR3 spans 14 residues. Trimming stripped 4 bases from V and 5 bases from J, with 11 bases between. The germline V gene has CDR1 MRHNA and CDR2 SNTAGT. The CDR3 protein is CASSADPRTGELFF. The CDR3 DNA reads TGTGCCAGCAGTGCGGACCCAAGAACCGGGGAGCTGTTTTTT.

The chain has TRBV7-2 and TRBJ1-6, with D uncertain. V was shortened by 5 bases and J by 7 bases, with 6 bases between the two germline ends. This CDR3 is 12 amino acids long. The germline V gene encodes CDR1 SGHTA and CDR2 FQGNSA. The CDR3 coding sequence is TGTGCCAGCAGCCCGGGGAATTCACCCCTCCACTTT. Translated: CASSPGNSPLHF. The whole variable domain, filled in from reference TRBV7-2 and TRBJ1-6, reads GAGVSQSPSNKVTEKGKDVELRCDPISGHTALYWYRQSLGQGLEFLIYFQGNSAPDKSGLPSDRFSAERTGGSVSTLTIQRTQQEDSAVYLCASSPGNSPLHFGNGTRLTVT.

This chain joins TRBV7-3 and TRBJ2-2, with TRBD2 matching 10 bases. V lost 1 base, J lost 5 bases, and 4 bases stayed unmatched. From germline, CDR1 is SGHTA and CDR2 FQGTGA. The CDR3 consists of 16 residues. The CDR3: CASSLNVLAGTGELFF. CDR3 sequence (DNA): TGTGCCAGCAGCTTAAACGTACTAGCGGGGACCGGGGAGCTGTTTTTT.

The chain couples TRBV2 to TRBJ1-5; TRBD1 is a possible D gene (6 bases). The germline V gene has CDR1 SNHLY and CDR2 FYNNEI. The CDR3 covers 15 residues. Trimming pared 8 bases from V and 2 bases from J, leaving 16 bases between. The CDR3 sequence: CASQQGGGRNQPQHF. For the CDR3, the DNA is TGTGCCAGCCAGCAGGGCGGGGGCCGCAATCAGCCCCAGCATTTT.

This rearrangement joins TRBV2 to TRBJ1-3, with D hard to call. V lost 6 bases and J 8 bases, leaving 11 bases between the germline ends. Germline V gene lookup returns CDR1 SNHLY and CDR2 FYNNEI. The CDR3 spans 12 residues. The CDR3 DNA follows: TGTGCCAGCAGCCCCGGACCGGACACCATATATTTT. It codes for CASSPGPDTIYF. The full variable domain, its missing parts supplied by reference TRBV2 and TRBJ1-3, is EPEVTQTPSHQVTQMGQEVILRCVPISNHLYFYWYRQILGQKVEFLVSFYNNEISEKSEIFDDQFSVERPDGSNFTLKIRSTKLEDSAMYFCASSPGPDTIYFGEGSWLTVV.

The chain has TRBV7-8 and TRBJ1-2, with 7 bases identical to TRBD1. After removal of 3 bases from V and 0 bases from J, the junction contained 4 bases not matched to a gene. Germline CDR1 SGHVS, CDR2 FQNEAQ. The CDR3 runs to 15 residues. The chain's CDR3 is CASSFPDRTNYGYTF. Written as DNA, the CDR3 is TGTGCCAGCAGCTTCCCGGACAGGACTAACTATGGCTACACCTTC.

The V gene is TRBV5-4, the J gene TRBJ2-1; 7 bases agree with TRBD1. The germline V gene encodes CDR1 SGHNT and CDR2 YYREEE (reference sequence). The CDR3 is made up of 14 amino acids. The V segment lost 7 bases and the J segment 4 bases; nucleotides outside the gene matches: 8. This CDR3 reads CASLRQGQYNEQFF. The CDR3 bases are TGTGCCAGCCTCAGACAGGGTCAATACAATGAGCAGTTCTTC.

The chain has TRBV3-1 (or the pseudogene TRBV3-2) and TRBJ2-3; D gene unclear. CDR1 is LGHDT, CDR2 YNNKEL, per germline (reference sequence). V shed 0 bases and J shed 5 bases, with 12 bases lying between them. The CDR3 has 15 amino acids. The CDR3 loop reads CASSQEQSAGDTQYF. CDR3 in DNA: TGTGCCAGCAGCCAAGAGCAATCGGCTGGAGATACGCAGTATTTT.

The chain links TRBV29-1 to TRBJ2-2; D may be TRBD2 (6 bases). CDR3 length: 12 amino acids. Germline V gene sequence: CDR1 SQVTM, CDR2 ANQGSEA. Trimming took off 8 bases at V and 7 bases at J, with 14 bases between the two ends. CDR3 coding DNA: TGCAGCAGCGTTGCCGGGGGCGGGGAGCTGTTTTTT. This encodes CSSVAGGGELFF.

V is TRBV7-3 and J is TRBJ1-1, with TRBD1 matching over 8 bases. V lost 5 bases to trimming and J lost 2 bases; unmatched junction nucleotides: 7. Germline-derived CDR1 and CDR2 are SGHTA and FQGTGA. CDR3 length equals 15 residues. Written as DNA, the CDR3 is TGTGCCAGCAGCGTCGGGGGGACAGGAAACACTGAAGCTTTCTTT. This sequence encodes CASSVGGTGNTEAFF.

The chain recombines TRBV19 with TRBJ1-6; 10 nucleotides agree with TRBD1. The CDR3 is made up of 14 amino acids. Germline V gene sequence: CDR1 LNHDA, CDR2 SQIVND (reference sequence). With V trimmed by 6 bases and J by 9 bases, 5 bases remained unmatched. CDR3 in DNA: TGTGCCAGTAGCCCGGGACAGGGGACTTCACCCCTCCACTTT. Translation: CASSPGQGTSPLHF. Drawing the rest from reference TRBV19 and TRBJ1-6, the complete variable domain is DGGITQSPKYLFRKEGQNVTLSCEQNLNHDAMYWYRQDPGQGLRLIYYSQIVNDFQKGDIAEGYSVSREKKESFPLTVTSAQKNPTAFYLCASSPGQGTSPLHFGNGTRLTVT.

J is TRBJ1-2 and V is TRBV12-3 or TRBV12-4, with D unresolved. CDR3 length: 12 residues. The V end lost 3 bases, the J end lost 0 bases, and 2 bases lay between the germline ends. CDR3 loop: CASSFPNYGYTF. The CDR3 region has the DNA TGTGCCAGCAGTTTTCCTAACTATGGCTACACCTTC.

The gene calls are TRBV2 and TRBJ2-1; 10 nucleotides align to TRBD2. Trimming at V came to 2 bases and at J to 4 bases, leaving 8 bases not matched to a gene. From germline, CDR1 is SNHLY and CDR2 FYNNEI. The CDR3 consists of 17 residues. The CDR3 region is CASSESASGGDYNEQFF. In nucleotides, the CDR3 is TGTGCCAGCAGTGAATCGGCTAGCGGGGGTGATTACAATGAGCAGTTCTTC.

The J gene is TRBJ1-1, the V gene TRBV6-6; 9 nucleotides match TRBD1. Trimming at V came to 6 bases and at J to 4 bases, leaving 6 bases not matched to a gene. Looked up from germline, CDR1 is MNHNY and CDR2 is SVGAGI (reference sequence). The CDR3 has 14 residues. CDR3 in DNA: TGTGCCAGCAGCCGCCAGACAGGGGGCACTGAAGCTTTCTTT. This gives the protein CASSRQTGGTEAFF.

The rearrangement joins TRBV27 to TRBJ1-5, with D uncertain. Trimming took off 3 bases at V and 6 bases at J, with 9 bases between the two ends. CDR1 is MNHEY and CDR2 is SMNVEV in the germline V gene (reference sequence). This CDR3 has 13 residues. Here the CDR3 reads CASSFSAIQPQHF. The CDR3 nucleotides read TGTGCCAGCAGTTTTTCGGCGATTCAGCCCCAGCATTTT.

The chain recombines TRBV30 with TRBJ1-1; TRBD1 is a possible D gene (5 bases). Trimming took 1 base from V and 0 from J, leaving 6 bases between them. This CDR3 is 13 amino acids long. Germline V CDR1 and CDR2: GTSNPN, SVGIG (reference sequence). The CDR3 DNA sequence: TGTGCCTGGAGTGGACAGTTGAACACTGAAGCTTTCTTT. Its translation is CAWSGQLNTEAFF.

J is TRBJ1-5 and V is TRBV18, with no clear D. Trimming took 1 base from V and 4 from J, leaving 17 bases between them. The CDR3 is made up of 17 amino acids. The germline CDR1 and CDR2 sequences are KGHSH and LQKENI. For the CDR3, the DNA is TGTGCCAGCTCACCACAAGGACCAGGCGAAACTAATCAGCCCCAGCATTTT. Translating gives CASSPQGPGETNQPQHF. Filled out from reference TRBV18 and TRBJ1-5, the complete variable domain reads NAGVMQNPRHLVRRRGQEARLRCSPMKGHSHVYWYRQLPEEGLKFMVYLQKENIIDESGMPKERFSAEFPKEGPSILRIQQVVRGDSAAYFCASSPQGPGETNQPQHFGDGTRLSIL.

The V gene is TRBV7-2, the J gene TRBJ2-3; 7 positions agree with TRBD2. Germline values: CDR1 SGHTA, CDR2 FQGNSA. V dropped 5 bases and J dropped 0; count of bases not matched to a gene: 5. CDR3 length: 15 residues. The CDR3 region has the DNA TGTGCCAGCAGCCCGGTTAGCGGGAGCACAGATACGCAGTATTTT. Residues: CASSPVSGSTDTQYF. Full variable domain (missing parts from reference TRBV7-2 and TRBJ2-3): GAGVSQSPSNKVTEKGKDVELRCDPISGHTALYWYRQSLGQGLEFLIYFQGNSAPDKSGLPSDRFSAERTGGSVSTLTIQRTQQEDSAVYLCASSPVSGSTDTQYFGPGTRLTVL.

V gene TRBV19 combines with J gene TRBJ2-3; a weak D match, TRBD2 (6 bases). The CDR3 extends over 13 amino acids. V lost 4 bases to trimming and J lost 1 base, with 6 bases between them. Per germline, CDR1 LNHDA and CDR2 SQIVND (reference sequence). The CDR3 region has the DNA TGTGCCAGTAGTAGGGGGGGCACAGATACGCAGTATTTT. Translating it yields CASSRGGTDTQYF.

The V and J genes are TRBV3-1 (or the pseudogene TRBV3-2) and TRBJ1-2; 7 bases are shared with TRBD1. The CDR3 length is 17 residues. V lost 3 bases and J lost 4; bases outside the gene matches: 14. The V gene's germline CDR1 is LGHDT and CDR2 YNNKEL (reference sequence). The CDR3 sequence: CASSQPRTQGVGYGYTF. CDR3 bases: TGTGCCAGCAGCCAGCCTCGGACGCAGGGGGTAGGCTATGGCTACACCTTC.

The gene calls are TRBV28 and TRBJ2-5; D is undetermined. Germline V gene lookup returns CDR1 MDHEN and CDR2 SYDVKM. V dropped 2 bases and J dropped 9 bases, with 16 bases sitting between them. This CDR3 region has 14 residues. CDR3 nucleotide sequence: TGTGCCAGCAGTTTAGCCGACATCAAGAGACCCCAGTACTTC. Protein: CASSLADIKRPQYF.